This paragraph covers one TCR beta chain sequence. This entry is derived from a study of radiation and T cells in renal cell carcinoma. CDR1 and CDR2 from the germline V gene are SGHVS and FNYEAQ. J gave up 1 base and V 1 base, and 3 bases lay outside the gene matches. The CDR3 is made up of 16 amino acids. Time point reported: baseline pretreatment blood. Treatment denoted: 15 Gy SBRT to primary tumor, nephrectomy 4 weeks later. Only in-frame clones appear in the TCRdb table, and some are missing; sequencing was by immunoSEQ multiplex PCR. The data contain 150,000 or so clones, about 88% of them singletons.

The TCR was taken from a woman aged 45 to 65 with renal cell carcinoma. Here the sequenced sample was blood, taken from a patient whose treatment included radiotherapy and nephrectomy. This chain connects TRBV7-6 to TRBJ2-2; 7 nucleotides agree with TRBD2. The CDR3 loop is CASSLGGGQNTGELFF. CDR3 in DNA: TGTGCCAGCAGCTTAGGCGGGGGTCAGAACACCGGGGAGCTGTTTTTT.